The present entry profiles one TCR beta chain with its context. Its antigen is not identified. Measured with immunoSEQ multiplex PCR; TCRdb has only the in-frame clones, and not every one. Of about 15,000 clones in the sample, roughly 90% were seen once. Sample time point: newly diagnosed, previously untreated cHL patient sample. It was PBMCs in newly diagnosed, untreated classical Hodgkin lymphoma that served as comparison. Germline loops: CDR1 MGHDK, CDR2 SYGVNS. The V segment lost 5 bases and the J segment 4 bases; nucleotides outside the gene matches: 7. The CDR3 contains 16 residues. This specimen belongs to a study of PD-1 blockade in classical Hodgkin lymphoma. General study findings and limits: Newly diagnosed patients reportedly trailed healthy donors in baseline TCR diversity. The authors have not defined what causes the repertoire differences, possibly disease activity or prior therapy.

Input material: peripheral blood mononuclear cells (PBMCs). The clonotype originates from a human donor with classical Hodgkin lymphoma. The chain is built from TRBV25-1 and TRBJ2-3; 12 bases are a match to TRBD1. The CDR3 DNA sequence: TGTGCCAGCAGTCAGAAAGGGACAGGGGGCTCAGATACGCAGTATTTT. Translated: CASSQKGTGGSDTQYF. Full variable domain (outside the CDR3, taken from reference TRBV25-1 and TRBJ2-3): EADIYQTPRYLVIGTGKKITLECSQTMGHDKMYWYQQDPGMELHLIHYSYGVNSTEKGDLSSESTVSRIRTEHFPLTLESARPSHTSQYLCASSQKGTGGSDTQYFGPGTRLTVL.